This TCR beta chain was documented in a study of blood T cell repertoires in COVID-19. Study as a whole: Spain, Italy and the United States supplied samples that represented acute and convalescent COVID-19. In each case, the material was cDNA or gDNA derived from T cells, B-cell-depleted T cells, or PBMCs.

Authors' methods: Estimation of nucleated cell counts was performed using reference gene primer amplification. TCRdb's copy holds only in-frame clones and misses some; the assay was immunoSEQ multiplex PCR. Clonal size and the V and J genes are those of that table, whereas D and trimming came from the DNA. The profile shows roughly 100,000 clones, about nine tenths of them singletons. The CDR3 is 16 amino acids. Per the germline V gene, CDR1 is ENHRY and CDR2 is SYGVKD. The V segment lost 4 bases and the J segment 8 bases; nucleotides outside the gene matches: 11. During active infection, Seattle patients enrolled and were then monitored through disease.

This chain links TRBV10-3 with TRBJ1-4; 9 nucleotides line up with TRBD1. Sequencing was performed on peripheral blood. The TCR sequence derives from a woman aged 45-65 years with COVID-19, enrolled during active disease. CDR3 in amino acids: CAISGGRGQGVEKLFF. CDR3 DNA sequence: TGTGCCATCAGTGGGGGGAGGGGACAGGGAGTCGAAAAACTGTTTTTT.